This is a list of T cell receptor beta chains from one sample in a study of vaccination and CD4 T cells after COVID-19. One entry per CDR3 protein results from TCRdb running MiXCR on the PCR reads. The table records approximately 15,000 distinct CDR3 sequences, less than 35% of them present only once. For these TCRs, the target antigens are not known. Source material: cultured CD4+ T cells from blood. These receptors all stem from a human donor with COVID-19. Each CDR3 is given with its conserved first and last residue. D genes are given only for firm matches. The size of a clone is reported for some rows only, either as once, few or many, or as a class for expanded clones.

v_gene	d_gene	abundance	len	j_gene	CDR3aa	CDR3nt
TRBV18	TRBD1	once	15	TRBJ1-1	CASSPTGQRSTEAFF	TGTGCCAGCTCACCGACAGGGCAAAGGAGCACTGAAGCTTTCTTT
TRBV12-3/TRBV12-4	NA	few	14	TRBJ1-1	CASRPGHSNTEAFF	TGTGCCAGCAGACCGGGACACTCGAACACTGAAGCTTTCTTT
TRBV28	TRBD1	NA	13	TRBJ1-5	CASSGQANQPQHF	TGTGCCAGCAGTGGACAGGCTAATCAGCCCCAGCATTTT
TRBV25-1	NA	NA	15	TRBJ1-2	CASSVWGAGTEGYTF	TGTGCCAGCAGTGTTTGGGGGGCAGGGACGGAGGGCTACACCTTC
TRBV10-2	TRBD2	NA	14	TRBJ2-5	CASSTSSGQETQYF	TGCGCCAGCAGTACTTCTAGCGGACAAGAGACCCAGTACTTC
TRBV9	NA	NA	14	TRBJ1-6	CASSVDPAGKPLHF	TGTGCCAGCAGCGTAGATCCGGCTGGGAAGCCCCTCCACTTT
TRBV5-1	NA	few	11	TRBJ1-2	CASRLEGGYTF	TGCGCCAGCAGACTCGAGGGGGGCTACACCTTC
TRBV2	TRBD1	few	13	TRBJ1-1	CAAGTGVNTEAFF	TGTGCCGCCGGGACAGGGGTGAACACTGAAGCTTTCTTT
TRBV14	NA	few	10	TRBJ1-2	CASSQAPETF	TGTGCCAGCAGCCAAGCTCCGGAAACCTTC
TRBV5-4	NA	few	13	TRBJ1-6	CASSLSGTSPLHF	TGTGCCAGCAGCTTGTCGGGTACTTCACCCCTCCACTTT
TRBV19	TRBD1	NA	17	TRBJ1-1	CASRILSGGAMNTEAFF	TGTGCCAGTAGAATACTCTCAGGGGGGGCCATGAACACTGAAGCTTTCTTT
TRBV2	TRBD1	NA	15	TRBJ2-5	CASSEPGQGVETQYF	TGTGCCAGCAGCGAACCGGGACAGGGAGTAGAGACCCAGTACTTC
TRBV5-4	NA	once	14	TRBJ2-1	CASSPDTSYNEQFF	TGTGCCAGCAGCCCGGACACCTCCTACAATGAGCAGTTCTTC
TRBV6-5	TRBD1	medium-sized	16	TRBJ1-6	CASSYSKGQGKAPLHF	TGTGCCAGCAGTTACTCGAAGGGACAGGGGAAGGCACCCCTCCACTTT
TRBV9	TRBD2	NA	17	TRBJ2-1	CASSDTTSGRLLNEQFF	TGTGCCAGCAGCGACACAACTAGCGGGCGGCTACTCAATGAGCAGTTCTTC
TRBV15	NA	NA	16	TRBJ2-1	CATSRVGRSPYNEQFF	TGTGCCACCAGCAGAGTTGGGCGGAGCCCTTACAATGAGCAGTTCTTC
TRBV7-3	TRBD1	NA	15	TRBJ2-1	CASREDRGPHNEQFF	TGTGCCAGCAGAGAGGACAGGGGGCCCCACAATGAGCAGTTCTTC
TRBV5-1	TRBD1	few	14	TRBJ1-2	CASSLGQGNYGYTF	TGCGCCAGCAGCTTGGGACAGGGTAACTATGGCTACACCTTC
TRBV6-1	TRBD1	few	14	TRBJ2-7	CASSRGQVGNEQYF	TGTGCCAGCAGCCGAGGACAGGTTGGTAACGAGCAGTACTTC
TRBV12-3/TRBV12-4	TRBD1	NA	14	TRBJ1-2	CASRLQGPNYGYTF	TGTGCCAGCAGACTACAGGGGCCAAACTATGGCTACACCTTC
TRBV5-6	TRBD1	NA	17	TRBJ1-3	CASSLGTGPRSGNTIYF	TGTGCCAGCAGCTTGGGGACAGGTCCTCGCTCTGGAAACACCATATATTTT
TRBV7-9	NA	NA	13	TRBJ2-1	CASSTLRGNEQFF	TGTGCCAGCAGCACGCTCAGGGGTAATGAGCAGTTCTTC
TRBV4-1	NA	NA	14	TRBJ2-3	CASSQTGNTDTQYF	TGCGCCAGCAGCCAAACGGGGAACACAGATACGCAGTATTTT
TRBV20-1	TRBD1	few	14	TRBJ1-2	CSARSGDSLYGYTF	TGCAGTGCCCGAAGCGGGGACAGCCTCTATGGCTACACCTTC
TRBV15	NA	few	14	TRBJ1-4	CATSRDEGIGKLFF	TGTGCCACCAGCAGAGACGAGGGAATTGGAAAACTGTTTTTT
TRBV27	TRBD1	NA	16	TRBJ1-2	CASSLSGTVGSYGYTF	TGTGCCAGCAGTTTATCGGGGACAGTCGGCAGCTATGGCTACACCTTC
TRBV19	NA	few	13	TRBJ2-5	CASSIRVQETQYF	TGTGCCAGTAGTATCAGAGTTCAAGAGACCCAGTACTTC
TRBV20-1	NA	NA	14	TRBJ1-1	CSARDMQMNTEAFF	TGCAGTGCTAGAGATATGCAGATGAACACTGAAGCTTTCTTT
TRBV24-1	NA	NA	15	TRBJ2-5	CATSDPRGTQETQYF	TGTGCCACCAGTGATCCACGGGGGACTCAAGAGACCCAGTACTTC
TRBV6-1	NA	NA	16	TRBJ1-6	CASSPGRGSYNSPLHF	TGTGCCAGCAGCCCCGGCAGGGGTTCCTATAATTCACCCCTCCACTTT
TRBV5-4	NA	few	14	TRBJ1-1	CASSLSAGGTEAFF	TGTGCCAGCAGCTTGTCCGCCGGGGGGACTGAAGCTTTCTTT
TRBV2	TRBD1	NA	14	TRBJ1-1	CASIRDSRYGEAFF	TGTGCCAGCATCCGGGACAGTCGCTACGGTGAAGCTTTCTTT
TRBV23-1	TRBD1	NA	14	TRBJ1-4	CASRWTGINEKLFF	TGCGCCAGCAGATGGACAGGGATAAATGAAAAACTGTTTTTT
TRBV27	NA	NA	16	TRBJ1-6	CASSLLRDLMNSPLHF	TGTGCCAGCAGTCTCCTTCGGGACCTGATGAATTCACCCCTCCACTTT
TRBV12-3/TRBV12-4	NA	few	17	TRBJ2-7	CASSSHQTTGSSYEQYF	TGTGCCAGCAGTTCCCACCAAACGACAGGTAGCTCCTACGAGCAGTACTTC
TRBV7-8	TRBD1	few	15	TRBJ1-5	CASSTTGAHNQPQHF	TGTGCCAGCAGCACGACAGGGGCGCACAATCAGCCCCAGCATTTT
TRBV27	TRBD1	NA	16	TRBJ1-4	CASSLTPQGAFEKLFF	TGTGCCAGCAGTTTAACGCCACAGGGGGCATTTGAAAAACTGTTTTTT
TRBV6-1	TRBD2	few	13	TRBJ2-7	CAAGGYSFYEQYF	TGTGCGGCGGGGGGATACAGTTTTTACGAGCAGTACTTC
TRBV20-1	NA	NA	12	TRBJ1-2	CSAREASGEYTF	TGCAGTGCAAGAGAAGCCTCGGGAGAGTACACCTTC
TRBV20-1	TRBD2	few	15	TRBJ2-3	CSAGAGGGSTDTQYF	TGCAGTGCAGGCGCTGGCGGGGGGAGCACAGATACGCAGTATTTT
TRBV5-1	TRBD1	NA	16	TRBJ2-7	CASSPLGRAGGLEQYF	TGCGCCAGCAGCCCCCTTGGTCGGGCAGGGGGCCTCGAGCAGTACTTC
TRBV12-5	NA	NA	17	TRBJ2-2	CASGLGRGPGRTGELFF	TGTGCTAGTGGTTTGGGGAGGGGCCCGGGTCGCACCGGGGAGCTGTTTTTT